A selection of T cell receptor beta chains follows, all from one sample in a study of shared clonotypes between healthy human individuals. Assay used: immunoSEQ multiplex PCR; TCRdb lists only in-frame clones, some missing. This sample yields about 2.1 million clones, of which 93% are seen a single time; roughly 1.7% belongs to the top ten. The sequencing sample was made of naive CD8+ T cells from PBMCs. The origin of the receptors is a young man in good health. Some clones in this sample may be carry-over from other donors' samples. CDR3s include the opening cysteine and the closing phenylalanine or tryptophan.

V: TRBV29-1
J: TRBJ1-1
CDR3: CSVDPARASIMNTEAFF

V: TRBV27
J: TRBJ1-5
CDR3: CASSLSGFGQPQHF

V: TRBV27
J: TRBJ2-7
CDR3: CASSLAPHYEQYF

V: TRBV6-5
J: TRBJ2-7
CDR3: CASRQGLAGSYEQYF

V: TRBV11-3
J: TRBJ2-2
CDR3: CASSSSIRRAANTGELFF

V: TRBV6-4
J: TRBJ2-1
CDR3: CASSDSGTGKFAEQFF

V: TRBV29-1
J: TRBJ2-2
CDR3: CSAVRANTGELFF

V: TRBV27
J: NA
CDR3: CASSILAGVDEQYF

V: TRBV16
J: TRBJ2-7
CDR3: CASSSPQGAKYEQYF

V: TRBV15
J: TRBJ1-1
CDR3: CATGHGNTEAFF

V: TRBV5-6
J: TRBJ1-1
CDR3: CASSHTRGQGGTEAFF

V: TRBV9
J: TRBJ2-5
CDR3: CASSTIAGNQETQYF

V: TRBV19
J: TRBJ1-4
CDR3: CASTTLSFGPKKLFF

V: TRBV27
J: TRBJ1-3
CDR3: CASSLRSGNTIYF

V: TRBV2
J: TRBJ2-2
CDR3: CASSTRTGNTGELFF

V: TRBV14
J: TRBJ2-3
CDR3: CASSQGAGGDRPVDTQYF

V: TRBV7-8
J: TRBJ2-2
CDR3: CASSLGRSGHPAGELFF

V: TRBV7-3
J: TRBJ2-7
CDR3: CASSLGERREQYF

V: TRBV27
J: TRBJ2-7
CDR3: CASSLSMTYEQYF

V: TRBV5-6
J: TRBJ2-2
CDR3: CASSLVDPGELFF

V: TRBV7-9
J: TRBJ2-1
CDR3: CASSVGGFSYNEQFF

V: TRBV14
J: TRBJ2-1
CDR3: CASSQDRSLREQFF

V: TRBV7-3
J: TRBJ2-1
CDR3: CASSPGVGDNEQFF

V: TRBV7-9
J: TRBJ1-1
CDR3: CASSLDVVSTEAFF

V: TRBV5-1
J: TRBJ2-1
CDR3: CASRPEGLTSNEQFF

V: TRBV19
J: TRBJ2-2
CDR3: CASGWGELFF

V: TRBV6-4
J: TRBJ1-2
CDR3: CASSDSLGYGYTF

V: TRBV19
J: TRBJ2-1
CDR3: CASSLLADNEQFF

V: TRBV7-9
J: TRBJ1-3
CDR3: CASSFGQFSGNTIYF